This entry lists 11 T cell receptor beta chains sequenced from one sample in a study of blood T cell repertoires in COVID-19. Generated by immunoSEQ multiplex PCR, the TCRdb table keeps only in-frame clones and is missing some. This repertoire shows some 290,000 clones, roughly 91% found once; its top ten account for about 2%. Sequenced material: PBMCs or T cells enriched from blood (not recorded which). The receptors were sampled from a woman aged 40 to 55 with acute COVID-19.

The V call is TRBV10-1, the J call TRBJ1-4; D is possibly TRBD1 (5 bases). The CDR3 contains 16 residues. Germline lookup yields CDR1 WNHNN and CDR2 SYGVQD (reference sequence). Trimming removed 0 bases at V and 2 bases at J, with 10 bases between. DNA for the CDR3: TGCGCCAGCAGTGAGTCCGGGGGAGCGACTAATGAAAAACTGTTTTTT. Translating it yields CASSESGGATNEKLFF.

The chain carries TRBV11-2 and TRBJ1-2; D might be TRBD1 (6 bases). The V end was cut by 1 base, the J end by 7 bases, with 10 bases between. This CDR3 contains 13 residues. Germline V gene lookup returns CDR1 SGHAT and CDR2 FQNNGV. DNA of the CDR3: TGTGCCAGCAGCTTAGGGCAGGGGCTTGGCTACACCTTC. Translation: CASSLGQGLGYTF. The entire variable domain, with the rest obtained from reference TRBV11-2 and TRBJ1-2, is as follows: EAGVAQSPRYKIIEKRQSVAFWCNPISGHATLYWYQQILGQGPKLLIQFQNNGVVDDSQLPKDRFSAERLKGVDSTLKIQPAKLEDSAVYLCASSLGQGLGYTFGSGTRLTVV.

The chain recombines TRBV7-2 with TRBJ2-2; D gene ambiguous. Per germline, CDR1 SGHTA and CDR2 FQGNSA. Trimming pared 5 bases from V and 3 bases from J, leaving 7 bases between. The CDR3 extends over 13 amino acids. The CDR3 sequence is CASSRSYTGELFF. The CDR3 bases are TGTGCCAGCAGCCGTAGCTACACCGGGGAGCTGTTTTTT.

V is TRBV5-1 and J is TRBJ2-3, with 7 bases that match TRBD2. The length of the CDR3 is 16 residues. Per germline, CDR1 SGHRS and CDR2 YFSETQ. After removal of 0 bases from V and 0 bases from J, the junction contained 4 bases not matched to a gene. In nucleotides, the CDR3 is TGCGCCAGCAGCTTGGGGCGGGGGAGCAGCACAGATACGCAGTATTTT. Translation gives CASSLGRGSSTDTQYF.

The J gene is TRBJ2-4, the V gene TRBV6-1; 9 nucleotides align to TRBD1. Per the germline V gene, CDR1 is MNHNS and CDR2 is SASEGT. V gave up 4 bases and J gave up 4 bases; unmatched junction bases: 8. This CDR3 has 16 amino acids. CDR3 residues: CASSGTYGTGKNIQYF. CDR3 coding DNA: TGTGCCAGCAGTGGAACATATGGGACAGGGAAAAACATTCAGTACTTC.

The V call is TRBV5-4, the J call TRBJ2-4; 7 positions match TRBD1. This CDR3 region has 14 residues. J was trimmed by 2 bases and V by 7 bases; bases with no gene match: 6. Germline CDR1 reads SGHNT; CDR2 reads YYREEE (reference sequence). The CDR3 region is CASGRQGTKNIQYF. In DNA form, the CDR3 reads TGTGCCAGCGGACGACAGGGAACCAAAAACATTCAGTACTTC.

There are a few counts of this clone. This chain connects TRBV12-3 or TRBV12-4 to TRBJ1-3, with D unresolved. The CDR3 runs to 13 residues. Deletions cut 3 bases from V and 0 bases from J, with 3 bases between. CDR3 sequence (DNA): TGTGCCAGCAGTTTGAGCTCTGGAAACACCATATATTTT. Translated, it gives CASSLSSGNTIYF.

The chain joins TRBV2 to TRBJ1-4; the D gene is possibly TRBD1 (5 bases). CDR1 is SNHLY, CDR2 FYNNEI, per germline. The CDR3 contains 15 residues. Trimming removed 5 bases from V and 0 bases from J, with 10 bases in between. CDR3 nucleotide sequence: TGTGCCAGCAGTAGCCAGGGTACAACTAATGAAAAACTGTTTTTT. This codes for CASSSQGTTNEKLFF.

This chain connects TRBV5-4 to TRBJ2-3; the match to TRBD2 covers 8 bases. The CDR3 is made up of 16 amino acids. From germline, CDR1 is SGHNT and CDR2 YYREEE (reference sequence). V lost 2 bases, J lost 3 bases, and 8 bases stayed unmatched. The CDR3 nucleotides are TGTGCCAGCAGCTTAAAGAAGGCTAGCGGGACAGATACGCAGTATTTT. It specifies CASSLKKASGTDTQYF.

This chain joins TRBV18 and TRBJ2-1; 9 nucleotides line up with TRBD2. CDR1 is KGHSH and CDR2 is LQKENI in the germline V gene. Trimming removed 3 bases from V and 7 bases from J; junction bases left unmatched: 7. This CDR3 is built from 15 residues. CDR3 sequence (DNA): TGTGCCAGCTCACCCACAAGCGGGAGGATAAATGAGCAGTTCTTC. This translates into CASSPTSGRINEQFF.

This chain uses TRBV5-5 with TRBJ2-3; D is perhaps TRBD1 (5 bases). V was cut by 3 bases and J by 1 base, with 12 bases left in between. CDR1 is SGHKS and CDR2 is YYEKEE in the germline V gene (reference sequence). The CDR3 has 15 amino acids. CDR3 bases: TGTGCCAGCAGCTCCAATTGGGGCCGCACAGATACGCAGTATTTT. As protein: CASSSNWGRTDTQYF.